Sequencing of this T cell receptor (beta chain) was carried out in a study of cytomegalovirus exposure and HLA in healthy donors. Study-wide results and caveats: Within the data, a cluster of highly shared sequence variants was likely a sequencing artifact. Owing to their indistinguishability, certain V segments, notably TRBV6-2 and TRBV6-3, were excluded.

This clone was detected only once. The antigen is not known. The primer mix had 60 Vbeta and 13 Jbeta primers. Assay: immunoSEQ multiplex PCR; the TCRdb copy retains only in-frame clones and omits some. The repertoire consists of 80,000 to 95,000 clones, with 70% to 80% occurring once and the leading ten covering roughly 14%. This CDR3 spans 14 amino acids. V lost 0 bases, J lost 0 bases, and 3 bases lay in between. Germline CDR1 LGHNA, CDR2 YSLEER. Input material: PBMCs. This receptor was identified in a woman aged 35 to 49 in good health and CMV-seropositive. The V and J genes are TRBV4-3 and TRBJ2-1; D gene unclear. The CDR3 DNA follows: TGCGCCAGCAGCCAAGATCTCTCCTACAATGAGCAGTTCTTC. Protein product: CASSQDLSYNEQFF.